These T cell receptor beta chains were read from a single sample in a study of T cells in Graves' hyperthyroidism and ophthalmopathy. TCRdb called the multiplex PCR reads again in MiXCR, with one record for every CDR3 protein. The sample lists 250,000 to 300,000 distinct CDR3 sequences; about a sixth were seen once. The specimen sequenced was blood. These receptors all come from a woman between 55 and 75 years old with Graves' ophthalmopathy. Each CDR3 is given with its conserved first and last residue. The D gene is left open where the match is weak. Size is stated for part of the rows, as once, few or many counts, or as a class when the clone is expanded.

TGTGCCAGCCCTGATCGGGAGCGGGAAGATCAGCCCCAGCATTTT	CASPDREREDQPQHF	NA	TRBV6-1	few	TRBJ1-5
TGTGCCAGCAGCTTAGCCCCCAGGGGAGACTACGAGCAGTACTTC	CASSLAPRGDYEQYF	NA	TRBV7-2	many	TRBJ2-7
TGTGCCAGCAGCCGCCGGGCGTCCCAAGAGACCCAGTACTTC	CASSRRASQETQYF	NA	TRBV2	many	TRBJ2-5
TGTGCCAGCAGGAGGTGGGCTGCTAACTATGGCTACACCTTC	CASRRWAANYGYTF	NA	TRBV27	many	TRBJ1-2
TGTGCCAGCAGTGAACCGGGACAGGGGGTCGGAAACACCGGGGAGCTGTTTTTT	CASSEPGQGVGNTGELFF	TRBD1	TRBV11-2	few	TRBJ2-2
TGTGCCAGCAGCCAAGATCGGCTTGACTTCGATGAGCAGTTCTTC	CASSQDRLDFDEQFF	NA	TRBV4-2	NA	TRBJ2-1
TGTGCCAGTAGAACCGGGACAGGGAGCAACACCGGGGAGCTGTTTTTT	CASRTGTGSNTGELFF	TRBD1	TRBV19	few	TRBJ2-2
TGTGCCAGCAGTGCCGGGCGGGCGTTGAGCACAGATACGCAGTATTTT	CASSAGRALSTDTQYF	NA	TRBV11-2	many	TRBJ2-3
TGTGCCAGCAGTGCCGGGGGGACCGATCAGCCCCAGCATTTT	CASSAGGTDQPQHF	NA	TRBV12-3/TRBV12-4	few	TRBJ1-5
TGTGCCAGCAGCCAGGCGGGGCAGCGGGGGGCCTGGGATGAGCAGTTCTTC	CASSQAGQRGAWDEQFF	TRBD2	TRBV3-1	many	TRBJ2-1
TGTGCCAGCAGCGGCATGATCTGGGGGTCGGTCGATACCGGGGAGCTGTTTTTT	CASSGMIWGSVDTGELFF	NA	TRBV7-6	NA	TRBJ2-2
TGTGCCAGCAGCCCAGATGGACTAGCGGGGGGGCAAGATACGCAGTATTTT	CASSPDGLAGGQDTQYF	TRBD2	TRBV7-9	NA	TRBJ2-3
TGCAGTGCTAGGACAGGGGGCACCGGTGGCTACACCTTC	CSARTGGTGGYTF	TRBD1	TRBV20-1	NA	TRBJ1-2
TGCAGTGCTATCCTAGCGGGAGGGGGCAATGAGCAGTTCTTC	CSAILAGGGNEQFF	TRBD2	TRBV20-1	many	TRBJ2-1
TGCGCCAGCAGCTCCGGGACTAGCGGGGGGCCCCAAGAGACCCAGTACTTC	CASSSGTSGGPQETQYF	TRBD2	TRBV5-1	few	TRBJ2-5
TGCAGCGTTGAAGCCGGGGCAGGGAGCTACACCTTC	CSVEAGAGSYTF	NA	TRBV29-1	few	TRBJ1-2
TGTGCCACAGACAGGGCTGGAAACACCATATATTTT	CATDRAGNTIYF	TRBD1	TRBV27	NA	TRBJ1-3
TGCAGTGCTAGTAAGGGCGCGAACACCGGGGAGCTGTTTTTT	CSASKGANTGELFF	NA	TRBV20-1	many	TRBJ2-2
TGTGCCAGCAGTCCACAGGGCTACTCATACAATGAGCAGTTCTTC	CASSPQGYSYNEQFF	NA	TRBV12-3/TRBV12-4	few	TRBJ2-1
TGCAGTGCCCCCCGTGGGAACTCCTACGAGCAGTACTTC	CSAPRGNSYEQYF	NA	TRBV20-1	NA	TRBJ2-7
TGCAGTGCTAGAGATCGTCAAGAGACCCAGTACTTC	CSARDRQETQYF	NA	TRBV20-1	many	TRBJ2-5
TGTGCCAGCAGCGTACAGGGTTCAGATACGCAGTATTTT	CASSVQGSDTQYF	NA	TRBV9	NA	TRBJ2-3
TGTGCCAGCAGTTTATATAAGGGACAGGGGCTAACTGAAGCTTTCTTT	CASSLYKGQGLTEAFF	TRBD1	TRBV27	NA	TRBJ1-1
TGCGCCAGCAGCCAAGAAGCTGGAGGGTTTGATACGCAGTATTTT	CASSQEAGGFDTQYF	NA	TRBV4-3	NA	TRBJ2-3
TGCGCCAGCAGCCCCTGGGCAGGACCGAGCACTGAAGCTTTCTTT	CASSPWAGPSTEAFF	NA	TRBV4-1	NA	TRBJ1-1
TGTGCCAGCAGCTTAAGTCGCGCGCAAGAGACCCAGTACTTC	CASSLSRAQETQYF	NA	TRBV7-2	many	TRBJ2-5
TGTGCCGGGGTGGGACAGGGGATCGGTGAGCAGTTCTTC	CAGVGQGIGEQFF	TRBD1	TRBV7-9	many	TRBJ2-1
TGCGCCAGCAGCCTAGGGACTAGCGGCTTCTCCTACGAGCAGTACTTC	CASSLGTSGFSYEQYF	TRBD2	TRBV5-1	NA	TRBJ2-7
TGCGCCAGCAGCCCAGGACAGAGTAGCAATCAGCCCCAGCATTTT	CASSPGQSSNQPQHF	NA	TRBV5-1	many	TRBJ1-5
TGTGCCATCAGACTTGGGACAGGAATAGAAGGCTACACCTTC	CAIRLGTGIEGYTF	TRBD1	TRBV10-3	few	TRBJ1-2
TGCGCCAGCAGCCCACCTGGGCGGAAGGGTAATGAGCAGTTCTTC	CASSPPGRKGNEQFF	NA	TRBV4-3	few	TRBJ2-1
TGTGCCAGCGGACGAAAGGGGAGCGGGGATCAGCCCCAGCATTTT	CASGRKGSGDQPQHF	NA	TRBV5-8	many	TRBJ1-5
TGTGCCAGCAGCAAAAGTAGCTTGGGATACGAGCAGTACTTC	CASSKSSLGYEQYF	NA	TRBV9	few	TRBJ2-7
TGTGCCAGCAGCTTAGGGGCGGGGTTGTCCACTGAAGCTTTCTTT	CASSLGAGLSTEAFF	NA	TRBV11-3	many	TRBJ1-1
TGCGCCAGCAGCTTGGATGGCAACTCCTACAATGAGCAGTTCTTC	CASSLDGNSYNEQFF	NA	TRBV5-1	many	TRBJ2-1